These T cell receptor beta chains were read from a single sample in a study of blood T cell repertoires in COVID-19. Profiled with immunoSEQ multiplex PCR; TCRdb holds only in-frame clones, not every one. The table records more than 300,000 clones, 90% to 95% of them present only once. Sequenced input: PBMCs or T cells enriched from blood (not recorded which). All receptors derive from a woman aged 30 to 39 who had been exposed to COVID-19. The CDR3 runs from the conserved cysteine through the conserved F or W. A D gene is named only where the DNA matches it firmly. Part of the rows lack a size; the others show once, few, many or a class for expanded clones.

>-|TRBV4-3|-|TRBJ2-3
CASSQVAGIDTQYF
TGCGCCAGCAGCCAAGTTGCAGGGATTGATACGCAGTATTTT
>-|TRBV5-1|-|TRBJ2-1
CASGGDYNEQFF
TGCGCCAGCGGGGGCGACTACAATGAGCAGTTCTTC
>once|TRBV5-1|-|TRBJ1-2
CASSPGGWGYTF
TGCGCCAGCAGCCCCGGCGGGTGGGGCTACACCTTC
>-|TRBV28|TRBD1|TRBJ1-5
CASSPPTGLGSNQPQHF
TGTGCCAGCAGTCCACCGACAGGGCTAGGGAGCAATCAGCCCCAGCATTTT
>-|TRBV7-9|TRBD1|TRBJ1-2
CASSPRQGATYDGYTF
TGTGCCAGCAGCCCCCGACAGGGGGCTACTTACGACGGCTACACCTTC
>once|TRBV21-1|-|TRBJ2-7
CANRDRALSYEQYF
TGTGCCAACCGAGACAGGGCACTTTCCTACGAGCAGTACTTC
>-|TRBV10-3|-|TRBJ2-1
CAISDPGQPYNEQFF
TGTGCCATCAGTGATCCAGGACAGCCCTACAATGAGCAGTTCTTC
>-|TRBV4-1|TRBD1|TRBJ1-4
CASSQAGGREKLFF
TGCGCCAGCAGCCAAGCAGGGGGCCGTGAAAAACTGTTTTTT
>-|TRBV20-1|TRBD2|TRBJ2-5
CSASYTSGETQYF
TGCAGTGCTAGTTATACTAGCGGGGAGACCCAGTACTTC
>-|TRBV7-3|TRBD1|TRBJ2-1
CASSPIGQGDYNEQFF
TGTGCCAGCAGCCCTATCGGACAGGGCGATTACAATGAGCAGTTCTTC
>-|TRBV4-1|-|TRBJ1-2
CASSQEYRVIRYGYTF
TGCGCCAGCAGCCAAGAATACAGGGTTATACGCTATGGCTACACCTTC
>-|TRBV5-4|-|TRBJ1-2
CASSDAGGLGYTF
TGTGCCAGCAGCGATGCGGGGGGGCTTGGCTACACCTTC
>-|TRBV7-2|TRBD2|TRBJ2-1
CASSFFTGGSYNEQFF
TGTGCCAGCAGCTTTTTCACGGGGGGCTCCTACAATGAGCAGTTCTTC
>-|TRBV7-2|-|TRBJ1-1
CASSLRAGDQAFF
TGTGCCAGCAGCTTAAGGGCAGGGGATCAGGCTTTCTTT
>few|TRBV12-3/TRBV12-4|TRBD1|TRBJ2-5
CASTPQGEETQYF
TGTGCCAGCACCCCTCAGGGGGAGGAGACCCAGTACTTC
>few|TRBV19|-|TRBJ1-5
CASTYQGSNQPQHF
TGTGCCAGTACCTACCAGGGGAGCAATCAGCCCCAGCATTTT
>-|TRBV11-2|-|TRBJ1-3
CASSLAGNTIYF
TGTGCCAGCAGCTTAGCGGGGAACACCATATATTTT
>-|TRBV7-6|-|TRBJ2-3
CASSSPVGPSTDTQYF
TGTGCCAGCAGCTCCCCTGTGGGGCCCAGCACAGATACGCAGTATTTT
>-|TRBV5-4|-|TRBJ2-2
CASRHWNTGELFF
TGTGCCAGTAGACACTGGAACACCGGGGAGCTGTTTTTT
>-|TRBV5-1|-|TRBJ2-7
CASSLEHGYEQYF
TGCGCCAGCAGCTTGGAACACGGGTACGAGCAGTACTTC
>once|TRBV7-9|TRBD1|TRBJ1-4
CASSLVSVWDRENEKLFF
TGTGCCAGCAGCTTAGTATCTGTGTGGGACAGGGAAAATGAAAAACTGTTTTTT
>once|TRBV7-8|-|TRBJ2-5
CASSFQARQETQYF
TGTGCCAGCAGCTTCCAGGCCCGCCAAGAGACCCAGTACTTC
>-|TRBV7-3|-|TRBJ1-2
CASSLAANYGYTF
TGTGCCAGCAGCTTAGCAGCTAACTATGGCTACACCTTC
>-|TRBV7-6|TRBD2|TRBJ2-1
CASSPPGLAGSGDEQFF
TGTGCCAGCAGCCCGCCGGGACTAGCGGGGAGTGGGGATGAGCAGTTCTTC
>few|TRBV6-2/TRBV6-3|TRBD1|TRBJ1-4
CASSPRTGVYEKLFF
TGTGCCAGCAGTCCCCGGACAGGAGTTTATGAAAAACTGTTTTTT
>-|TRBV18|TRBD1|TRBJ1-2
CASARQGNNYGYTF
TGTGCCAGCGCCCGACAGGGAAATAACTATGGCTACACCTTC
>-|TRBV7-8|TRBD2|TRBJ2-5
CASSLGASGSQETQYF
TGTGCCAGCAGCTTAGGGGCTAGCGGGAGTCAAGAGACCCAGTACTTC
>-|TRBV4-2|-|TRBJ1-2
CASSQAVREDHFYGYTF
TGTGCCAGCAGCCAAGCCGTAAGGGAGGATCATTTCTATGGCTACACCTTC
>-|TRBV11-2|TRBD1|TRBJ1-2
CASSVPSGGIHRGYTF
TGTGCCAGCAGCGTCCCGTCAGGGGGAATCCACCGTGGCTACACCTTC